The 8 T cell receptor beta chains presented below share a single source sample, sequenced in a study of Graves' ophthalmopathy and Graves' hyperthyroidism. CDR3 regions of TCR beta were amplified from RNA transcripts. First-round RT-PCR with HTBI primers preceded a second-round multiplex PCR. One entry per CDR3 protein, called by TCRdb with MiXCR from the multiplex PCR reads. The table lists hundreds of thousands of distinct CDR3 sequences, around a fifth of them singletons. Sequenced sample: peripheral blood. The receptors shown here come from a woman aged 18-30 years with stable Graves' hyperthyroidism. Some clones in this sample may be carry-over from other donors' samples.

The table lists this clonotype with a few counts. The J gene is TRBJ1-3, the V gene TRBV3-1, with TRBD1 matching 8 bases. V lost 1 base, J lost 0 bases, and 8 bases stayed unmatched. There are 18 residues in the CDR3. Per germline, CDR1 LGHDT and CDR2 YNNKEL (reference sequence). The CDR3 is CASSQARTGTLSGNTIYF. In DNA, the CDR3 is TGTGCCAGCAGCCAAGCGAGGACAGGGACCCTCTCTGGAAACACCATATATTTT. Supplemented by reference TRBV3-1 and TRBJ1-3, the full variable domain reads DTAVSQTPKYLVTQMGNDKSIKCEQNLGHDTMYWYKQDSKKFLKIMFSYNNKELIINETVPNRFSPKSPDKAHLNLHINSLELGDSAVYFCASSQARTGTLSGNTIYFGEGSWLTVV.

This clonotype occurred many times. This chain uses TRBV12-3 or TRBV12-4 with TRBJ1-3; 7 bases are a match to TRBD1. The V gene end was trimmed by 6 bases and the J gene end by 4 bases; junction bases not matched to a gene: 6. This CDR3 region has 14 residues. CDR3 amino acids: CASSRDRAGNTIYF. DNA of the CDR3: TGTGCCAGCAGCCGAGACAGGGCGGGAAACACCATATATTTT.

Ten or more counts support this clonotype. The V and J genes are TRBV19 and TRBJ1-1; D gene uncertain. V gave up 3 bases and J gave up 11 bases, with 16 bases separating them. The CDR3 consists of 13 residues. Germline V lookup: CDR1 LNHDA, CDR2 SQIVND (reference sequence). The DNA of the CDR3 is TGTGCCAGTAGTATCCGGCAGGCGGGTTCTGCTTTCTTT. Amino acid sequence: CASSIRQAGSAFF.

The V call is TRBV11-1, the J call TRBJ1-3, with 7 bases that match TRBD1. Trimming cost V 5 bases and J 0 bases; bases outside gene matches: 13. The CDR3 covers 18 residues. The germline V gene encodes CDR1 SGHAT and CDR2 FQDESV (reference sequence). This chain's CDR3 is CASSLLGKRGLSGNTIYF. The CDR3 coding sequence is TGTGCCAGCAGCCTTTTAGGGAAAAGGGGGCTCTCTGGAAACACCATATATTTT.

This clonotype was seen at least ten times. The rearrangement links TRBV12-3 or TRBV12-4 to TRBJ1-6; unclear D gene. With 5 bases removed from V and 4 bases from J, the gap between germline ends came to 9 bases. The CDR3 runs to 14 residues. The CDR3 nucleotides are TGTGCCAGCAGTCCGGCCAGTTATAATTCACCCCTCCACTTT. Protein product: CASSPASYNSPLHF.

The chain is built from TRBV6-5 and TRBJ2-7, with D uncertain. The CDR3 has 14 amino acids. The germline V and J ends were trimmed by 0 bases and 5 bases, with 11 bases remaining between them. Germline assignment: CDR1 MNHEY and CDR2 SVGAGI. DNA for the CDR3: TGTGCCAGCAGTTACTCCACACGGTCCAACGAGCAGTACTTC. This sequence encodes CASSYSTRSNEQYF.

This rearrangement joins TRBV28 to TRBJ1-1; D unclear. CDR1 is MDHEN, CDR2 SYDVKM, per germline. The CDR3 runs to 14 residues. V was pared by 2 bases and J by 5 bases, with 12 bases between. The CDR3 sequence: CASSLISWQTEAFF. The CDR3 nucleotides read TGTGCCAGCAGTTTAATTAGTTGGCAGACTGAAGCTTTCTTT.

This clonotype has more than one count but fewer than ten. The chain uses TRBV30 and TRBJ2-5; 11 bases map to TRBD2. Losses at the gene ends were 4 bases for V and 5 bases for J; bases not matched to a gene: 3. Germline V CDR1 and CDR2: GTSNPN, SVGIG (reference sequence). The CDR3 length is 13 residues. DNA of the CDR3: TGTGCCTGGACTAGCGGGGGGAAGGAGACCCAGTACTTC. Amino acids: CAWTSGGKETQYF.